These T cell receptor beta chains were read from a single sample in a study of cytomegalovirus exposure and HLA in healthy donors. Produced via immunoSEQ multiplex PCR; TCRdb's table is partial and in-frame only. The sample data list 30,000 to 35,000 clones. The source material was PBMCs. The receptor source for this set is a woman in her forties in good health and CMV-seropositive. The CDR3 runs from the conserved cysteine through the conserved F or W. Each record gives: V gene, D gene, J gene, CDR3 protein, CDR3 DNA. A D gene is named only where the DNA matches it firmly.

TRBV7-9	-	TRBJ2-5	CASSYGMLEETQYF	TGTGCCAGCAGCTACGGGATGCTAGAAGAGACCCAGTACTTC
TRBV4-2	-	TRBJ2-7	CASSQDPGMFNEQYF	TGTGCCAGCAGCCAAGATCCAGGGATGTTCAACGAGCAGTACTTC
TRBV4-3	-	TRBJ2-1	CASSRQGGIHNEQFF	TGCGCCAGCAGCCGACAGGGAGGTATCCACAATGAGCAGTTCTTC
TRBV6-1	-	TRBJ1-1	CASSETGNTEAFF	TGTGCCAGCAGTGAAACAGGGAACACTGAAGCTTTCTTT
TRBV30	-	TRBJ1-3	CAWGNWGEGNTIYF	TGTGCCTGGGGGAATTGGGGGGAAGGAAACACCATATATTTT
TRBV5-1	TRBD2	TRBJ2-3	CASSWELVLAGDVDTQYF	TGCGCCAGCAGCTGGGAACTCGTTCTAGCGGGAGATGTAGATACGCAGTATTTT
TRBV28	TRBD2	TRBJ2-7	CASEGLALTYEQYF	TGTGCCAGCGAGGGACTAGCGCTTACCTACGAGCAGTACTTC
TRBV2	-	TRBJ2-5	CASQNDQETQYF	TGTGCCAGCCAGAATGACCAAGAGACCCAGTACTTC
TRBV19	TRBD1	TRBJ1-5	CASSMTGGGQPQHF	TGTGCCAGTAGTATGACAGGGGGCGGACAGCCCCAGCATTTT
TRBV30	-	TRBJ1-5	CAWSRRRNQPQHF	TGTGCCTGGAGTAGGAGACGCAATCAGCCCCAGCATTTT
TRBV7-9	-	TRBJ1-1	CASSLGGQNTEAFF	TGTGCCAGCAGCTTAGGGGGCCAGAACACTGAAGCTTTCTTT
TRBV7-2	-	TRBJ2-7	CASSSGGWEQYF	TGTGCCAGCAGCTCAGGTGGATGGGAGCAGTACTTC
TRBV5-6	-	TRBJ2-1	CASSLEDYYNEQFF	TGTGCCAGCAGCTTGGAGGACTATTACAATGAGCAGTTCTTC
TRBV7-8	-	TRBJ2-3	CASSFSPTDTQYF	TGTGCCAGCAGCTTCTCCCCCACAGATACGCAGTATTTT
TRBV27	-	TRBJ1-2	CASSLSTGNSRGYTF	TGTGCCAGCAGTTTATCAACAGGGAATTCTCGAGGCTACACCTTC
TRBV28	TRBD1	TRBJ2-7	CASRPGQGRWEQYF	TGTGCCAGCAGGCCGGGACAGGGGAGGTGGGAGCAGTACTTC
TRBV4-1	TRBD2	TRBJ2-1	CASGLASEQFF	TGCGCCAGCGGACTAGCTAGTGAGCAGTTCTTC
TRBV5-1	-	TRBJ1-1	CASSLRAAGGTEAFF	TGCGCCAGCAGCTTGAGGGCGGCGGGTGGCACTGAAGCTTTCTTT
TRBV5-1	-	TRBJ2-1	CASNSGEAIDEQFF	TGCGCCAGCAATTCGGGGGAGGCAATTGATGAGCAGTTCTTC
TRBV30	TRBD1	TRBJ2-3	CAWTTGVGTDTQYF	TGTGCCTGGACGACAGGGGTCGGGACAGATACGCAGTATTTT
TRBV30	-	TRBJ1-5	CAWSIGTTVRNQPQHF	TGTGCCTGGAGTATTGGTACGACAGTACGCAATCAGCCCCAGCATTTT
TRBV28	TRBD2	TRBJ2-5	CASSPHSGSRAEETQYF	TGTGCCAGCAGTCCTCATAGCGGGTCTCGGGCCGAAGAGACCCAGTACTTC
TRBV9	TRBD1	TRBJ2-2	CASSVETGGTGELFF	TGTGCCAGCAGCGTAGAGACAGGGGGCACCGGGGAGCTGTTTTTT
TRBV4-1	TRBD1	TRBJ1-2	CASSQLVGQGGNYGYTF	TGCGCCAGCAGCCAACTTGTCGGACAGGGAGGGAACTATGGCTACACCTTC
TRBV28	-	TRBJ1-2	CASSFARVGYGYTF	TGTGCCAGCAGTTTCGCCAGGGTGGGCTATGGCTACACCTTC
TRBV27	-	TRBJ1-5	CASSLWSGNQPQHF	TGTGCCAGCAGTTTATGGTCAGGTAATCAGCCCCAGCATTTT
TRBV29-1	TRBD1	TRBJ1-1	CSVEDRGSWEAFF	TGCAGCGTTGAGGACAGGGGAAGCTGGGAAGCTTTCTTT
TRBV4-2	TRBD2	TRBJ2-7	CASSPPGLSYEQYF	TGTGCCAGCAGCCCGCCGGGACTAAGCTACGAGCAGTACTTC
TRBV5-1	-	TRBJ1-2	CASRSLPVSPNYGYTF	TGCGCCAGCAGATCCCTACCGGTTTCCCCTAACTATGGCTACACCTTC
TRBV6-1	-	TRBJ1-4	CASSEDPGAYEKLFF	TGTGCCAGCAGTGAAGATCCAGGGGCTTATGAAAAACTGTTTTTT